These 9 T cell receptor beta chains were sequenced from one sample in a study of lymphopenia after photon versus proton radiotherapy (dated by TCRdb to between 2017 and 2020). Library method: the immunoSEQ multiplex PCR assay. The clones in this table, taken by TCRdb from immuneACCESS, are in-frame only. Not every clone is retained; where verified, under half of the shortfall comes from an unresolved V gene, and the cause of the rest is unknown. In this sample the table shows roughly 32,000 clones, around 94% of which occur a single time. The ten biggest clones cover approximately 0.72% of the sample. The material was peripheral blood, obtained from a patient treated with photon-based radiotherapy. The receptors here all came from a woman in her forties or fifties with cholangiocarcinoma.

The chain links TRBV7-2 to TRBJ2-1, with D perhaps being TRBD1 or TRBD2 (6 bases each). Germline CDR1 and CDR2: SGHTA and FQGNSA. The CDR3 runs 15 residues. The V end lost 3 bases, the J end lost 5 bases, and 14 bases lay between the germline ends. In DNA form, the CDR3 reads TGTGCCAGCAGCTTTTTCCGGGGGCAGAACAATGAGCAGTTCTTC. Amino acid sequence: CASSFFRGQNNEQFF.

The V gene is TRBV4-3, the J gene TRBJ1-1; the D is unclear. The germline V gene has CDR1 LGHNA and CDR2 YSLEER. The CDR3 has 15 amino acids. V gave up 0 bases and J gave up 6 bases, with 14 bases separating them. The CDR3 DNA reads TGCGCCAGCAGCCAAGAACCCACCCTGTTCTCTGAAGCTTTCTTT. This translates into CASSQEPTLFSEAFF.

The chain employs TRBV12-5 and TRBJ2-2, with D possibly being TRBD2 (7 bases). There are 18 residues in the CDR3. In germline, CDR1 is LGHNT, CDR2 FRNRAP. V shed 4 bases and J shed 3 bases, with 21 bases lying between them. CDR3 residues: CASGSPGVGGVDTGELFF. CDR3 bases: TGTGCTAGTGGTTCCCCGGGGGTAGGGGGGGTGGACACCGGGGAGCTGTTTTTT.

The chain employs TRBV5-1 and TRBJ1-1, with a tentative D call TRBD1 (6 bases). The CDR3 is 15 amino acids. Germline CDR1 SGHRS, CDR2 YFSETQ. Trimming removed 0 bases at V and 8 bases at J, with 17 bases between. The CDR3 here is CASSLAGTGTPEAFF. The CDR3 DNA sequence: TGCGCCAGCAGCTTGGCGGGTACGGGGACACCAGAAGCTTTCTTT.

The genes are TRBV5-1 and TRBJ2-1; D tentatively fits TRBD1 or TRBD2 (5 bases each). CDR3 length equals 12 residues. Germline V gene sequence: CDR1 SGHRS, CDR2 YFSETQ. The germline V and J ends were trimmed by 3 bases and 8 bases, with 9 bases remaining between them. For the CDR3, the DNA is TGCGCCAGCAGCTGGGACCTGGATGAGCAGTTCTTC. Its translation is CASSWDLDEQFF. The full variable domain, with the rest looked up from reference TRBV5-1 and TRBJ2-1, is KAGVTQTPRYLIKTRGQQVTLSCSPISGHRSVSWYQQTPGQGLQFLFEYFSETQRNKGNFPGRFSGRQFSNSRSEMNVSTLELGDSALYLCASSWDLDEQFFGPGTRLTVL.

The genes are TRBV19 and TRBJ1-2; D not certain. The CDR3 is 15 residues long. V was trimmed by 3 bases and J by 0 bases, leaving 11 bases between them. The germline V gene encodes CDR1 LNHDA and CDR2 SQIVND (reference sequence). CDR3 nucleotides: TGTGCCAGTAGTATTCAGTCGGCAGCTAACTATGGCTACACCTTC. Translation gives CASSIQSAANYGYTF.

V is TRBV6-6 and J is TRBJ1-2; TRBD1 matches at 9 bases. V shed 6 bases, J shed 8 bases, and the junction held 10 bases outside the gene matches. Per the germline V gene, CDR1 is MNHNY and CDR2 is SVGAGI (reference sequence). This CDR3 has 14 residues. CDR3 sequence: CASSRLQGASGYTF. CDR3 bases: TGTGCCAGCAGCCGACTACAGGGGGCGAGCGGCTACACCTTC.

CDR3 nucleotides: TGTGCCATCAGTGACCCAGGGAGTCTTGAAGCTTTCTTT. Protein: CAISDPGSLEAFF. The rearrangement joins TRBV10-3 to TRBJ1-1; weak D call: TRBD1 (5 bases). Germline assignment: CDR1 ENHRY and CDR2 SYGVKD. The CDR3 length is 13 residues. Trimming pared 3 bases from V and 7 bases from J, leaving 12 bases between.

The rearrangement uses TRBV6-6 and TRBJ2-5; D call uncertain. The CDR3 has 15 amino acids. V lost 0 bases and J 4 bases, leaving 12 bases between the germline ends. Germline CDR1 MNHNY, CDR2 SVGAGI (reference sequence). The CDR3 coding sequence is TGTGCCAGCAGTTACTCGGATTCTCGGTCAGAGACCCAGTACTTC. It translates to CASSYSDSRSETQYF.